This T cell receptor beta chain was captured by sequencing in a study of OX40 agonist ivuxolimab in advanced cancers. TCRdb keeps only in-frame clones here, not all; method: immunoSEQ multiplex PCR. The sample has about 66,000 clones, 91% seen once. Germline-derived CDR1 and CDR2 are SGHNT and YYREEE (reference sequence). Trimming left V 4 bases short and J 4 bases short, with 14 bases between. CDR3 length equals 14 residues. Patients were excluded for autoimmune disease history or systemic immunosuppression. This clone was detected only a few times. The TCR comes from an adult with an advanced solid tumor such as melanoma, head and neck, liver or kidney cancer. The source was CD4+ or CD8+ T cells sorted from blood, collected in a trial of the OX40 agonist ivuxolimab. The chain is built from TRBV5-4 and TRBJ1-2; D is ambiguous. CDR3 region: CASSPLGKGYGYTF. As DNA, the CDR3 is TGTGCCAGCAGCCCCCTGGGGAAGGGCTATGGCTACACCTTC. Together with reference TRBV5-4 and TRBJ1-2, the CDR3 gives the full variable domain: ETGVTQSPTHLIKTRGQQVTLRCSSQSGHNTVSWYQQALGQGPQFIFQYYREEENGRGNFPPRFSGLQFPNYSSELNVNALELDDSALYLCASSPLGKGYGYTFGSGTRLTVV.